This T cell receptor (beta chain) was recorded in a study of cytomegalovirus exposure and HLA in healthy donors. Study summary: Within the Caucasian-associated ancestry cluster were around four fifths of the 398 genotyped donors.

Primers for the PCR totalled 60 Vbeta and 13 Jbeta. Produced via immunoSEQ multiplex PCR; TCRdb's table is partial and in-frame only. This table lists 30,000 to 50,000 clones. CDR1 and CDR2 (germline): WSHSY, SAAADI. V was clipped by 7 bases and J by 4 bases; unmatched bases: 6. The CDR3 has 14 amino acids. The specimen sequenced was PBMCs. The chain links TRBV10-2 to TRBJ1-1; TRBD1 matches at 10 bases. This TCR was recovered from a woman in her twenties or thirties in good health and CMV-seropositive. CDR3 sequence reads: CASTLTGGLTEAFF. The CDR3 coding sequence is TGCGCCAGCACCTTGACAGGGGGCCTCACTGAAGCTTTCTTT.